These 13 T cell receptor beta chains came from one sample sequenced in a study of tumor-infiltrating lymphocytes in primary liver carcinoma. TCR beta cDNA was made from around 520 ng total RNA with a constant-region primer. Three-round nested multiplex PCR performed with slightly modified ARM-PCR produced the TCR beta libraries. The first two PCR rounds used TRBV1-TRBV30 primers with a Cbeta primer, approximately 9 cycles each. TCRdb called the multiplex PCR reads again in MiXCR, with one record for every CDR3 protein. The sample lists fewer than 350,000 distinct CDR3 sequences; roughly two thirds were seen once. Blood RNA originated from unsorted whole blood, with germline DNA additionally extracted. The sequenced sample was peripheral blood. Every receptor here comes from a man aged 40-49 years with primary liver carcinoma and hepatitis B virus infection.

The CDR3 DNA is TGCGCCAGCAGTTTAGACACAGGGGAGCAGCCCCAGCATTTT. It encodes CASSLDTGEQPQHF. The chain links TRBV5-1 to TRBJ1-5; 7 bases agree with TRBD1. Trimming cost V 5 bases and J 7 bases; bases outside gene matches: 9. The CDR3 covers 14 residues. Germline CDR1 reads SGHRS; CDR2 reads YFSETQ.

Points on this clonotype: A clone one base away is much larger, so this may be a read error. The genes are TRBV6-5 and TRBJ2-1; no clear D. The CDR3 length is 16 residues. The germline V gene encodes CDR1 MNHEY and CDR2 SVGAGI. CDR3 amino acids: CASSYSKQISYNEQSF. DNA of the CDR3: TGTGCCAGCAGTTACTCGAAACAGATCTCCTACAATGAGCAGTCCTTC.

This clonotype was picked up many times. The chain joins TRBV6-2 or TRBV6-3 to TRBJ2-7, with TRBD2 matching 12 bases. V lost 4 bases, J lost 6 bases, and 7 bases stayed unmatched. CDR1 and CDR2 from the germline V gene are MNHEY and SVGEGT. The CDR3 sequence is 15 residues long. CDR3 DNA sequence: TGTGCCAGCAGTTCGACTAGCGGGAGAGGGAGCGAGCAGTACTTC. Translating gives CASSSTSGRGSEQYF.

This rearrangement joins TRBV9 to TRBJ2-3; 11 bases align to TRBD2. The CDR3 is made up of 16 amino acids. Germline CDR1 SGDLS, CDR2 YYNGEE. V lost 1 base, J lost 3 bases, and 4 bases stayed unmatched. In DNA form, the CDR3 reads TGTGCCAGCAGCGTACTAGCGGGAGGTTATACAGATACGCAGTATTTT. It specifies CASSVLAGGYTDTQYF.

This clonotype occurred once. Relative to the germline gene, one junction end is altered; a read error may explain this. V and J are TRBV29-1 and TRBJ2-1; D may be TRBD1 (6 bases). CDR1 is SQVTM and CDR2 is ANQGSEA in the germline V gene. The CDR3 covers 11 residues. Here the CDR3 reads CSVAGDTEQLF. DNA of the CDR3: TGCAGCGTTGCAGGGGACACTGAACAGCTCTTC.

This clonotype was picked up many times. The chain joins TRBV6-5 to TRBJ2-7; 9 bases agree with TRBD2. The CDR3 extends over 15 amino acids. V lost 0 bases and J lost 3; bases outside the gene matches: 3. CDR1 is MNHEY and CDR2 is SVGAGI in the germline V gene. The CDR3 DNA sequence: TGTGCCAGCAGTTACTCGAAGACTAGCGGCTACGAGCAGTACTTC. It encodes CASSYSKTSGYEQYF.

This clonotype has a handful of counts. The rearrangement joins TRBV7-9 to TRBJ2-3, with D unclear. This CDR3 spans 12 amino acids. Germline loops: CDR1 SEHNR, CDR2 FQNEAQ (reference sequence). V lost 0 bases to trimming and J lost 6 bases, with 4 bases between them. The CDR3 DNA sequence: TGTGCCAGCAGCTTAGCAAGGGATACGCAGTATTTT. Its translation: CASSLARDTQYF.

This clonotype was counted once. A clone one base away is much larger, so this may be a read error. The V call is TRBV12-3 or TRBV12-4, the J call TRBJ2-2; 11 positions agree with TRBD2. CDR3 length: 18 residues. V dropped 10 bases and J dropped 0; count of bases not matched to a gene: 13. The CDR3 nucleotides read TGTGCCAACAGATCTCTTAGCGGGAGGGAGGCGAACACCGGGGAGCTGTTTTTT. It specifies CANRSLSGREANTGELFF.

Concerning this clonotype itself: A read error is possible here, since a much larger clone lies one base away. The chain uses TRBV6-1 and TRBJ2-7; D is undetermined. CDR3 length equals 12 residues. Germline V gene lookup returns CDR1 MNHNS and CDR2 SASEGT. CDR3 amino acids: CVSSEVAWEQYF. CDR3 DNA sequence: TGTGTCAGCAGCGAAGTTGCGTGGGAGCAGTACTTC.

This clonotype was counted a few times. The chain joins TRBV29-1 to TRBJ1-1; D is perhaps TRBD1 (5 bases). The CDR3 consists of 14 residues. Trimming removed 3 bases from V and 3 bases from J, with 14 bases in between. Germline CDR1 reads SQVTM; CDR2 reads ANQGSEA. The chain's CDR3 is CSVDLGGMDTEAFF. The CDR3 DNA reads TGCAGCGTTGATTTGGGGGGGATGGACACTGAAGCTTTCTTT. The complete variable domain, with remaining parts taken from reference TRBV29-1 and TRBJ1-1, reads SAVISQKPSRDICQRGTSLTIQCQVDSQVTMMFWYRQQPGQSLTLIATANQGSEATYESGFVIDKFPISRPNLTFSTLTVSNMSPEDSSIYLCSVDLGGMDTEAFFGQGTRLTVV.

In regard to this clonotype: A read error is possible here, since a much larger clone lies one base away. V is TRBV5-4 and J is TRBJ2-5; 8 bases are a match to TRBD2. This CDR3 region has 15 residues. CDR1 and CDR2 from the germline V gene are SGHNT and YYREEE (reference sequence). V gave up 3 bases and J gave up 2 bases; unmatched junction bases: 6. The CDR3 DNA reads as TGTGCCAGCAGCTCGGGACTAGTGGATCAAGAGACCCAGTACTTC. Protein product: CASSSGLVDQETQYF.

About this clonotype: The junction does not match germline at one end; this may be a read error. The chain carries TRBV5-1 and TRBJ2-5; D might be TRBD1 or TRBD2, each matching 5 bases. The germline V gene has CDR1 SGHRS and CDR2 YFSETQ. The CDR3 length is 14 residues. In DNA, the CDR3 is TGCGCCAGCAGCTTGTCTGGAGGACAAGAGACCCACTACTTC. Its translation is CASSLSGGQETHYF.

Concerning this clonotype itself: The junction does not match germline at one end; this may be a read error. This sequence joins TRBV29-1 and TRBJ2-1, with a weak D call TRBD2 (5 bases). This CDR3 contains 14 residues. Germline V gene sequence: CDR1 SQVTM, CDR2 ANQGSEA. As DNA, the CDR3 is TGTAGCGTTGTTCTAGTGGGAGATGTAGATGAGCAGTTCTTC. Its translation is CSVVLVGDVDEQFF.